The 4 T cell receptor beta chains listed next were all sequenced from one sample in a study of spatial heterogeneity in lung cancer. General study points: Counts that tracked tumor mutation counts were those of expanded intratumoral alpha and beta TCRs.

The antigens of these receptors remain unknown. TCRdb re-analysed the 5' RACE reads in MiXCR, keeping a single row per CDR3 protein. The sample includes around 100,000 distinct CDR3 sequences, 4.4% of them seen just once. Time point meaning: sample taken at primary tumor resection. The source was lung tumor tissue, collected at surgery. The receptors come from a male donor with early-stage non-small cell lung cancer.

This clonotype was detected ten times or more. This chain links TRBV7-8 with TRBJ1-5; D gene ambiguous. V lost 4 bases and J lost 5, with 9 bases in between. The CDR3 runs 13 residues. Germline loops: CDR1 SGHVS, CDR2 FQNEAQ. This CDR3 reads CASSYRQHQPQHF. The CDR3 region has the DNA TGTGCCAGCAGCTATCGACAACATCAGCCCCAGCATTTT. Full variable domain (rest looked up from reference TRBV7-8 and TRBJ1-5): GAGVSQSPRYKVAKRGQDVALRCDPISGHVSLFWYQQALGQGPEFLTYFQNEAQLDKSGLPSDRFFAERPEGSVSTLKIQRTQQEDSAVYLCASSYRQHQPQHFGDGTRLSIL.

This chain uses TRBV2 with TRBJ2-7; TRBD2 aligns across 10 bases. CDR1 and CDR2 from the germline V gene are SNHLY and FYNNEI. This CDR3 has 16 residues. Unmatched junction bases numbered 7, after V lost 1 base and J lost 4 bases. The CDR3 sequence is CASSEGLAGKLYEQYF. Written as DNA, the CDR3 is TGTGCCAGCAGTGAAGGACTAGCGGGTAAATTATACGAGCAGTACTTC.

This clonotype was recorded many times. The chain couples TRBV10-3 to TRBJ1-5; D not resolved. Per the germline V gene, CDR1 is ENHRY and CDR2 is SYGVKD. CDR3 length equals 12 residues. Between the trimmed V and J ends, which lost 11 bases and 6 bases, there was a span of 14 bases. The CDR3 DNA reads TGTGCCGCCGGCCAGTTGGGTCAGCCCCAGCATTTT. This codes for CAAGQLGQPQHF.

This clonotype was recorded many times. CDR3 sequence: CSARKGGYNYGYTF. In nucleotides, the CDR3 is TGCAGTGCTAGAAAGGGCGGCTACAACTATGGCTACACCTTC. V usage is TRBV20-1 and J usage is TRBJ1-2; no firm D call. Trimming removed 2 bases from V and 2 bases from J, with 12 bases in between. Germline values: CDR1 DFQATT, CDR2 SNEGSKA (reference sequence). The CDR3 loop spans 14 amino acids.